One and the same sample provided the 10 T cell receptor beta chains below, sequenced in a study of cytomegalovirus exposure and HLA in healthy donors. In the PCR, 60 Vbeta and 13 Jbeta primers were used. Sequenced by immunoSEQ multiplex PCR; TCRdb stores in-frame clones only, minus some. Of about 190,000 clones listed, 65% to 85% are singletons. Material: PBMCs. The origin of the receptors is a woman between 18 and 30 years old in good health and CMV-seronegative.

This chain uses TRBV30 with TRBJ1-2; D not certain. The CDR3 runs 13 residues. Germline CDR1 reads GTSNPN; CDR2 reads SVGIG (reference sequence). The V end was cut by 1 base, the J end by 6 bases, with 12 bases between. The CDR3 DNA reads TGTGCCTGGAGTGGGGCAAACACGAATGGCTACACCTTC. This translates into CAWSGANTNGYTF.

The chain employs TRBV11-2 and TRBJ2-2; 10 bases match TRBD2. CDR1 and CDR2 (germline): SGHAT, FQNNGV. The ends lost 4 bases at V and 7 bases at J; junction bases unmatched: 6. This CDR3 comprises 15 residues. DNA for the CDR3: TGTGCCAGCAGCTCGCTAGCGGGAGCTCACGGGGAGCTGTTTTTT. As protein: CASSSLAGAHGELFF.

The chain uses TRBV5-1 and TRBJ2-1; 8 bases are shared with TRBD2. V lost 2 bases, J lost 1 base, and 2 bases stayed unmatched. CDR3 length: 15 amino acids. Per the germline V gene, CDR1 is SGHRS and CDR2 is YFSETQ. CDR3: CASSLLAVSYNEQFF. The CDR3 nucleotides read TGCGCCAGCAGCTTACTAGCGGTATCCTACAATGAGCAGTTCTTC.

The chain joins TRBV7-2 to TRBJ2-5; TRBD2 might be the D (5 bases). In germline, CDR1 is SGHTA, CDR2 FQGNSA. The CDR3 has 15 amino acids. Trimming took 5 bases from V and 3 from J, leaving 16 bases between them. CDR3 protein: CASSPWERAKETQYF. The DNA of the CDR3 is TGTGCCAGCAGCCCCTGGGAGAGAGCGAAAGAGACCCAGTACTTC. Full variable domain (missing parts from reference TRBV7-2 and TRBJ2-5): GAGVSQSPSNKVTEKGKDVELRCDPISGHTALYWYRQSLGQGLEFLIYFQGNSAPDKSGLPSDRFSAERTGGSVSTLTIQRTQQEDSAVYLCASSPWERAKETQYFGPGTRLLVL.

The chain links TRBV27 to TRBJ2-1, with TRBD2 matching over 7 bases. Germline V CDR1 and CDR2: MNHEY, SMNVEV (reference sequence). V lost 6 bases and J lost 0; bases outside the gene matches: 5. The CDR3 covers 15 residues. The CDR3 region is CASRVAGRSYNEQFF. The CDR3 nucleotides read TGTGCCAGCAGGGTAGCGGGCCGCTCCTACAATGAGCAGTTCTTC.

The chain employs TRBV4-1 and TRBJ1-3; maybe TRBD1 (5 bases). This CDR3 has 14 residues. V was pared by 4 bases and J by 2 bases, with 9 bases between. CDR1 and CDR2 (germline): MGHRA, YSYEKL. Written as DNA, the CDR3 is TGCGCCAGCAGCCTTCCAGGGACTGGAAACACCATATATTTT. Translating it yields CASSLPGTGNTIYF.

In its sample, this clone was seen a few times. The V call is TRBV7-9, the J call TRBJ2-7, with D tentatively TRBD2 (5 bases). Looked up from germline, CDR1 is SEHNR and CDR2 is FQNEAQ (reference sequence). Between the trimmed V and J ends, which lost 7 bases and 3 bases, there was a span of 16 bases. CDR3 length equals 14 residues. CDR3 region: CASTKTGGVYEQYF. The CDR3 DNA reads TGTGCCAGCACTAAAACTGGAGGTGTCTACGAGCAGTACTTC.

The chain uses TRBV5-4 and TRBJ1-4; 8 nucleotides match TRBD1. Germline CDR1 is SGHNT and CDR2 is YYREEE (reference sequence). The CDR3 runs to 13 residues. The ends lost 6 bases at V and 4 bases at J; junction bases unmatched: 2. CDR3 region: CASKTGDNEKLFF. In DNA, the CDR3 is TGTGCCAGCAAGACAGGGGATAATGAAAAACTGTTTTTT.

The rearrangement joins TRBV28 to TRBJ1-1; 8 bases agree with TRBD1. Germline values: CDR1 MDHEN, CDR2 SYDVKM. V dropped 3 bases and J dropped 3; count of bases not matched to a gene: 9. There are 16 residues in the CDR3. CDR3 DNA sequence: TGTGCCAGCAGTTTCGGGCAGGGGGCTCGTTACACTGAAGCTTTCTTT. Translating it yields CASSFGQGARYTEAFF. Looking up the rest from reference TRBV28 and TRBJ1-1 gives the full variable domain: DVKVTQSSRYLVKRTGEKVFLECVQDMDHENMFWYRQDPGLGLRLIYFSYDVKMKEKGDIPEGYSVSREKKERFSLILESASTNQTSMYLCASSFGQGARYTEAFFGQGTRLTVV.

This chain's CDR3 is CASSFTGTSADTQYF. In DNA form, the CDR3 reads TGTGCCAGCAGCTTCACCGGGACTAGCGCCGATACGCAGTATTTT. The V call is TRBV7-2, the J call TRBJ2-3, with 10 bases matching TRBD2. The CDR3 sequence is 15 residues long. The junction had 6 bases not matched to a gene; V was cut back by 3 bases and J by 6 bases. Germline-derived CDR1 and CDR2 are SGHTA and FQGNSA.